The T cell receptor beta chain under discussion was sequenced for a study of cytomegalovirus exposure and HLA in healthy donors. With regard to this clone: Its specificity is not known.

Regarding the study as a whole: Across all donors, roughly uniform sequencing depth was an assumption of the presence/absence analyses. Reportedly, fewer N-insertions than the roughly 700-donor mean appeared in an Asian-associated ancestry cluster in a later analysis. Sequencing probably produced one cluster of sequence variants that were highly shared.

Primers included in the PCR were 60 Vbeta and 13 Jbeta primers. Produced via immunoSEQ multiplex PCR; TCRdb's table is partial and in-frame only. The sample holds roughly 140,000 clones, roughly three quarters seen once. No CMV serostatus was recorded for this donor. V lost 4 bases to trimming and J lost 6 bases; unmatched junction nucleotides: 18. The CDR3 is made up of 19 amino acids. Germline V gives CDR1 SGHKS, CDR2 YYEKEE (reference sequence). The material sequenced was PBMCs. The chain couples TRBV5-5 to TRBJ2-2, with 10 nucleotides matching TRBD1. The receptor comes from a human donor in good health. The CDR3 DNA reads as TGTGCCAGCAGCCGAGCACTGCCGGGACAGGGGAGGATCCCCGGGGAGCTGTTTTTT. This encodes CASSRALPGQGRIPGELFF.